This TCR beta chain was captured in a study of cytomegalovirus exposure and HLA in healthy donors. Overall study findings and caveats: In vitro confirmation showed three CMV-associated chains to be CMV antigen specific.

Germline V gives CDR1 SGHVS, CDR2 FQNEAQ. The V gene end was trimmed by 5 bases and the J gene end by 3 bases; junction bases not matched to a gene: 8. CDR3 length equals 16 residues. This clone was detected only once. Its antigen remains unidentified. This table comes from immunoSEQ multiplex PCR, and its TCRdb copy is limited to in-frame clones, with some not included. Of 260,000 or so clones in the sample, around 90% were seen once. The receptor was isolated from a woman in her 30s in good health and CMV-seronegative. The chain couples TRBV7-8 to TRBJ2-1; 9 bases map to TRBD2. Sequenced input: PBMCs. In DNA form, the CDR3 reads TGTGCCAGCAGCAACCTTTTAGCGGGAGTCTACAATGAGCAGTTCTTC. Translated, it gives CASSNLLAGVYNEQFF.